A selection of T cell receptor beta chains follows, all from one sample in a study of T cells in tuberculosis. Method: immunoSEQ multiplex PCR; TCRdb's copy keeps in-frame clones and lacks some. In the table there are approximately 57,000 clones, 88% of which are singletons. What was sequenced was CD1b-GMM tetramer-negative cells sorted from PBMCs. These receptors all stem from an adult woman with latent tuberculosis. The CDR3 runs from the conserved cysteine through the conserved F or W. Each record gives: V gene, J gene, clone size, D gene, CDR3 protein, CDR3 DNA. The D gene is left open where the match is weak. Size is omitted from some rows. Given values are once, few, many or a class for expanded clones.

TRBV10-3	TRBJ2-1	-	TRBD2	CAISQLAGGGNEQFF	TGTGCCATCAGCCAGCTAGCGGGGGGGGGCAATGAGCAGTTCTTC
TRBV19	TRBJ2-2	once	-	CASGFFNAGELFF	TGTGCCAGCGGGTTCTTCAACGCCGGGGAGCTGTTTTTT
TRBV28	TRBJ2-7	-	-	CASSLGLEQYF	TGTGCCAGCAGTTTAGGACTCGAGCAGTACTTC
TRBV27	TRBJ1-1	-	TRBD1	CASSWTGGMNTEAFF	TGTGCCAGCAGCTGGACAGGGGGAATGAACACTGAAGCTTTCTTT
TRBV15	TRBJ1-2	-	TRBD1	CATSFQPVGTGEGYTF	TGTGCCACCAGCTTTCAACCGGTGGGGACAGGGGAAGGCTACACCTTC
TRBV9	TRBJ1-2	-	-	CASSVGQTRPYGYTF	TGTGCCAGCAGCGTCGGACAGACACGACCCTATGGCTACACCTTC
TRBV15	TRBJ1-1	-	TRBD1	CATSRDRQGRSTEAFF	TGTGCCACCAGCAGAGACCGACAGGGGAGGAGCACTGAAGCTTTCTTT
TRBV19	TRBJ1-5	-	-	CASSIQQASNQPQHF	TGTGCCAGTAGTATCCAGCAGGCTAGCAATCAGCCCCAGCATTTT
TRBV5-4	TRBJ2-5	-	TRBD2	CASSLVKGLAATQYF	TGTGCCAGCAGCTTGGTTAAAGGACTAGCGGCGACCCAGTACTTC
TRBV19	TRBJ2-3	-	-	CASSTHLAGKGTQYF	TGTGCCAGTAGTACACACTTGGCGGGGAAGGGTACGCAGTATTTT
TRBV18	TRBJ1-1	-	-	CASSPWGGTEAFF	TGTGCCAGCTCCCCTTGGGGCGGCACTGAAGCTTTCTTT
TRBV30	TRBJ1-1	once	-	CAWALDSYTEAFF	TGTGCCTGGGCTTTAGACTCCTACACTGAAGCTTTCTTT